Presented here are 23 T cell receptor beta chains from one specimen sequenced in a study of human T cells and chemical hapten exposure. TCRdb ran MiXCR on the RACE reads and lists one entry per CDR3 protein. The sample has tens of thousands of distinct CDR3 sequences, 9.6% seen once. The time point denotes: pre-sensitization, week 0. Treatment noted: therapeutic diphenylcyclopropenone sensitization with weekly scalp DPC. The sample in question was whole blood, obtained in connection with sensitization to the hapten diphenylcyclopropenone (DPC). The receptor set was obtained from a woman between 40 and 55 years old with alopecia areata. Some clones in this sample may be carry-over from other donors' samples.

V is TRBV28 and J is TRBJ2-4; D may match TRBD1 or TRBD2 (5 bases each). With 4 bases removed from V and 0 bases from J, the gap between germline ends came to 10 bases. The CDR3 loop spans 15 amino acids. Per germline, CDR1 MDHEN and CDR2 SYDVKM. The CDR3 is CASSSGTLAKNIQYF. The DNA for the CDR3 is TGTGCCAGCAGTTCCGGGACCTTAGCCAAAAACATTCAGTACTTC.

Concerning this clonotype: A much larger clone differs from this one at a single base, so this may be a read error. This chain connects TRBV29-1 to TRBJ2-2; no reliable D call. The CDR3 is 9 residues long. Germline assignment: CDR1 SQVTM and CDR2 ANQGSEA. The CDR3 spells CSEGEELVF. DNA of the CDR3: TGCAGCGAGGGCGAGGAGCTGGTTTTT.

This clonotype was counted at least ten times. Germline and junction disagree at one end, which may indicate a read error. The chain combines TRBV19 with TRBJ2-7, with 10 bases fitting TRBD1. Per germline, CDR1 LNHDA and CDR2 SQIVND (reference sequence). This CDR3 is 16 amino acids long. Here the CDR3 reads CASSIDPGQGWYEQYF. The CDR3 coding sequence is TGTGCCAGTAGCATAGACCCGGGACAGGGGTGGTACGAGCAGTACTTC.

This clonotype was recorded at least ten times. V gene TRBV4-1 combines with J gene TRBJ2-2; no clear D. The CDR3 consists of 14 residues. Germline-derived CDR1 and CDR2 are MGHRA and YSYEKL. The V end lost 7 bases, the J end lost 1 base, and 10 bases lay between the germline ends. The DNA for the CDR3 is TGCGCCAGCAAAAATGCAGAGAACACCGGGGAGCTGTTTTTT. It specifies CASKNAENTGELFF.

This clonotype was seen many times. This chain joins TRBV20-1 and TRBJ1-6; D unclear. The CDR3 extends over 13 amino acids. Trimming took 1 base from V and 10 from J, leaving 11 bases between them. In germline, CDR1 is DFQATT, CDR2 SNEGSKA (reference sequence). CDR3 DNA sequence: TGCAGTGCTAGAGTGTCGTCGGGGTCACCCCTCCACTTT. Its translation: CSARVSSGSPLHF.

This clonotype was seen a few times. The V call is TRBV29-1, the J call TRBJ1-1, with unresolved D. V gave up 7 bases and J gave up 3 bases, with 21 bases separating them. The CDR3 runs 15 residues. The germline V gene has CDR1 SQVTM and CDR2 ANQGSEA. CDR3 in amino acids: CSAYPPGGGHTEAFF. The CDR3 DNA sequence: TGCAGCGCCTACCCGCCGGGAGGAGGGCACACTGAAGCTTTCTTT.

The V gene is TRBV28, the J gene TRBJ2-7; 7 bases are shared with TRBD1. Germline CDR1 MDHEN, CDR2 SYDVKM. With 3 bases clipped from V and 2 bases from J, the junction kept 4 bases outside the gene matches. CDR3 length: 14 residues. The CDR3 DNA reads as TGTGCCAGCAGTTTGGCCGGGACAGCCTACGAGCAGTACTTC. Translated: CASSLAGTAYEQYF.

This clonotype has more than one count but fewer than ten. Compared with germline, one end of the junction differs, possibly owing to a read error. The chain joins TRBV9 to TRBJ2-7, with D possibly matching TRBD2 (5 bases). Germline values: CDR1 SGDLS, CDR2 YYNGEE. The CDR3 spans 13 residues. The CDR3 region is CASSAGEGYEQYF. The CDR3 DNA reads TGTGCCAGTAGCGCTGGGGAAGGATACGAGCAGTACTTC.

This clonotype was seen ten or more times. The V and J genes are TRBV5-1 and TRBJ2-3, with 8 nucleotides matching TRBD2. Germline V gene sequence: CDR1 SGHRS, CDR2 YFSETQ. V was clipped by 5 bases and J by 2 bases; unmatched bases: 1. CDR3 size: 13 residues. The CDR3 loop is CASRAGATDTQYF. Here the CDR3 DNA reads TGCGCCAGCAGAGCGGGGGCCACAGATACGCAGTATTTT.

This clonotype occurred many times. The chain couples TRBV7-9 to TRBJ2-5; no definite D call. Germline lookup yields CDR1 SEHNR and CDR2 FQNEAQ (reference sequence). This CDR3 has 12 amino acids. V lost 1 base to trimming and J lost 5 bases, with 5 bases between them. The CDR3, as DNA: TGTGCCAGCAGCTTAGTGGGGGAGACCCAGTACTTC. Amino acid sequence: CASSLVGETQYF.

V usage is TRBV18 and J usage is TRBJ2-5; either TRBD1 or TRBD2 may supply D (5 bases each). CDR1 KGHSH and CDR2 LQKENI come from the germline V gene. The CDR3 extends over 12 amino acids. V was cut by 2 bases and J by 4 bases, with 5 bases left in between. The CDR3 nucleotides read TGTGCCAGCTCACCAGGGGGAGAGACCCAGTACTTC. Translated: CASSPGGETQYF.

The chain combines TRBV7-2 with TRBJ2-7; D gene uncertain. This CDR3 is 14 amino acids long. V was pared by 5 bases and J by 1 base, with 12 bases between. CDR1 is SGHTA, CDR2 FQGNSA, per germline. CDR3 nucleotides: TGTGCCAGCAGCCTTTGGACCTTTTCCTACGAGCAGTACTTC. It translates to CASSLWTFSYEQYF.

This clonotype came up a few times. V gene TRBV6-2 or TRBV6-3 combines with J gene TRBJ2-2, with TRBD2 matching over 9 bases. CDR3 length: 16 amino acids. Unmatched junction bases numbered 11, after V lost 7 bases and J lost 5 bases. The germline V gene encodes CDR1 MNHEY and CDR2 SVGEGT. CDR3 DNA sequence: TGTGCCAGCATCGGATCGGGACTAGCAGGGACCGGGGAGCTGTTTTTT. This encodes CASIGSGLAGTGELFF.

This clonotype was counted ten times or more. The rearrangement joins TRBV6-5 to TRBJ1-3; D is unresolved. This CDR3 has 16 amino acids. Trimming removed 0 bases at V and 0 bases at J, with 9 bases between. CDR1 and CDR2 (germline): MNHEY, SVGAGI. The CDR3 region is CASSYSSLSSGNTIYF. The DNA of the CDR3 is TGTGCCAGCAGTTACTCGAGCCTTAGCTCTGGAAACACCATATATTTT.

The table lists this clonotype with a few counts. The V call is TRBV7-9, the J call TRBJ2-1; D remains unclear. The CDR3 contains 18 residues. From germline, CDR1 is SEHNR and CDR2 FQNEAQ (reference sequence). V lost 5 bases and J lost 5, with 25 bases in between. The CDR3 DNA follows: TGTGCCAGCAGCCCACTCTGGGCCAAGGCCCGTTCCAACAATGAGCAGTTCTTC. It codes for CASSPLWAKARSNNEQFF.

This clonotype occurred many times. J is TRBJ2-2 and V is TRBV5-1; D gene unclear. The germline V and J ends were trimmed by 2 bases and 8 bases, with 7 bases remaining between them. Germline CDR1 is SGHRS and CDR2 is YFSETQ. The CDR3 is 12 residues long. Here the CDR3 DNA reads TGCGCCAGCAGCTTTATGGTAGGGGAGCTGTTTTTT. Its protein is CASSFMVGELFF.

The table lists this clonotype with many counts. This chain links TRBV7-9 with TRBJ2-4, with a tentative D call TRBD1 (6 bases). Germline assignment: CDR1 SEHNR and CDR2 FQNEAQ (reference sequence). Trimming removed 5 bases at V and 5 bases at J, with 10 bases between. There are 13 residues in the CDR3. CDR3 DNA sequence: TGTGCCAGCAGCCCGTGGGGGCAAAACATTCAGTACTTC. This encodes CASSPWGQNIQYF.

This clonotype was counted between two and nine times. The genes are TRBV9 and TRBJ2-5; D is perhaps TRBD1 (6 bases). The CDR3 is 15 residues long. Germline lookup yields CDR1 SGDLS and CDR2 YYNGEE. Trimming removed 0 bases from V and 4 bases from J, with 13 bases in between. DNA of the CDR3: TGTGCCAGCAGCGTAGATGCCCAGGGGAGAGAGACCCAGTACTTC. Protein: CASSVDAQGRETQYF.

Only a few counts were recorded for this clonotype. V gene TRBV7-6 combines with J gene TRBJ2-1, with 9 bases lining up with TRBD2. J lost 2 bases, V lost 4 bases, and 3 bases had no gene match. This CDR3 comprises 15 residues. Germline CDR1 SGHVS, CDR2 FNYEAQ. The CDR3 bases are TGTGCCAGCAGCTCGGGCGGGGGGGCCTACAATGAGCAGTTCTTC. Protein product: CASSSGGGAYNEQFF.

In its sample, this clonotype was seen a few times. The V and J genes are TRBV12-3 or TRBV12-4 and TRBJ2-1; TRBD2 is a possible D gene (6 bases). V lost 7 bases and J lost 0, with 13 bases in between. The CDR3 is 15 amino acids. CDR3 DNA: TGTGCCAGCAATATAGCGGACTCCTCCTACAATGAGCAGTTCTTC. Translating gives CASNIADSSYNEQFF.

This clonotype was recorded at least ten times. This chain joins TRBV4-1 and TRBJ1-2; D gene uncertain. V lost 2 bases to trimming and J lost 8 bases, with 12 bases between them. CDR3 length: 13 residues. Germline lookup yields CDR1 MGHRA and CDR2 YSYEKL. For the CDR3, the DNA is TGCGCCAGCAGCCAATTGTGGACGAAAGGCTACACCTTC. This encodes CASSQLWTKGYTF.

This clonotype was detected ten times or more. The chain employs TRBV3-1 and TRBJ1-2, with D maybe TRBD1 (6 bases). Germline V gene data show CDR1 as LGHDT and CDR2 as YNNKEL (reference sequence). The CDR3 totals 13 residues. The germline V and J ends were trimmed by 4 bases and 7 bases, with 13 bases remaining between them. This CDR3 is CASSPDRRSGYTF. In DNA form, the CDR3 reads TGTGCCAGCAGCCCTGACAGGCGATCTGGCTACACCTTC.

This chain uses TRBV14 with TRBJ2-7; possibly TRBD1 for D (5 bases). Per germline, CDR1 SGHDN and CDR2 FVKESK. This CDR3 spans 13 amino acids. Deletions cut 2 bases from V and 4 bases from J, with 9 bases between. The CDR3 is CASSQLRVYEQYF. The CDR3 DNA sequence: TGTGCCAGCAGCCAACTCAGGGTGTACGAGCAGTACTTC.